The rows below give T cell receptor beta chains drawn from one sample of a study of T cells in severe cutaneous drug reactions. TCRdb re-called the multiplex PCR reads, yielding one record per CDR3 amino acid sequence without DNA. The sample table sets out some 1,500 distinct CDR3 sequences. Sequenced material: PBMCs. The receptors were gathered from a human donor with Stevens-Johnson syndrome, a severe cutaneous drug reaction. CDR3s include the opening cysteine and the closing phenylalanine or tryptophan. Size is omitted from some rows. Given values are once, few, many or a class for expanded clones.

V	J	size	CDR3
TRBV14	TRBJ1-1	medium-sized	CASSQGYEVNTEAFF
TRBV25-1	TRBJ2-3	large	CATERGYTDTQYF
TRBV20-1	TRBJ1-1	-	CSAEPGQGPNTEAFF
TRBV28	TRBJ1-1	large	CASSLTGGFPEAFF
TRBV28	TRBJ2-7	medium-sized	CASSLTGPSEQYF
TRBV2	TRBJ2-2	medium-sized	CASSDQGGPGELFF
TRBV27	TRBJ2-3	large	CASSSWGSGISQYF
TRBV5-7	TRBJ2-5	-	CASSLVLTDREETQYF
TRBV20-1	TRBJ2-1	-	CSARDGLTNEQFF
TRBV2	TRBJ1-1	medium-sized	CASSDRSFNTEAFF
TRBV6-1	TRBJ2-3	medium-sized	CASSPRGVWPTDTQYF
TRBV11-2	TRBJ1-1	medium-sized	CASRFDRIDTEAFF
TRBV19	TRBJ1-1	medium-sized	CASSYGGQVTLNTEAFF
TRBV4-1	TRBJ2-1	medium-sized	CASSQESWLAEYNEQFF
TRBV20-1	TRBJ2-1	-	CSALEGERSYNEQFF
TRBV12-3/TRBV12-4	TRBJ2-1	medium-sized	CASRALRIPFGNEQFF
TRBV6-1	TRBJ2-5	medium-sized	CASRQLSGGNQETQYF
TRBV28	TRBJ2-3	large	CASSSPGLTADTQYF
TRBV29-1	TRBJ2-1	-	CSVDTGSINEQFF
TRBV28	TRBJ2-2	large	CASSLTGLNTGELFF
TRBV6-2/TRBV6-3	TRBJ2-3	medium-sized	CASSYSTSGGIPDTQYF
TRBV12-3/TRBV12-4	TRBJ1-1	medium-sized	CASSSGHPGVKEAFF
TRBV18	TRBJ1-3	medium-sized	CASSLQGAAGNTIYF
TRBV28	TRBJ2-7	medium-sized	CASSLGTGSSYEQYF
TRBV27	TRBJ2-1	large	CASSLFSYNEQFF
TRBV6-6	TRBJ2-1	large	CASSYTGRHNEQFF
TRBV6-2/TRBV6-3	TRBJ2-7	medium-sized	CASSQDNLYEQYF
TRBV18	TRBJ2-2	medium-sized	CASSPPAGAGELFF
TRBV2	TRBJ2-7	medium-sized	CASRSRVLTYEQYF
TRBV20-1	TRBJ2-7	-	CSAKTGYSYEQYF
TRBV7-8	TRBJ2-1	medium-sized	CASSARGPPYNEQFF
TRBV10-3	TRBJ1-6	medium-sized	CAISEALDRSPLHF
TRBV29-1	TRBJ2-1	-	CSGSKASGRKQFF
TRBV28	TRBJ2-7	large	CASSLSRHHYEQYF
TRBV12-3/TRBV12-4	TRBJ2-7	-	CASSGGLAGTHYEQYF
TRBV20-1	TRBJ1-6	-	CSAIDRAPNSPLHF
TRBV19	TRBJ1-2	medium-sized	CASSIRQEAFDGYTF
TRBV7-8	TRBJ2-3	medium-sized	CASSLAAGVLTDTQYF
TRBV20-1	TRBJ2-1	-	CSALRGGYNEQFF
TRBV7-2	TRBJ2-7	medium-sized	CASSFTGFEIYEQYF
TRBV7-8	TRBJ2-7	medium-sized	CASSPRLEPYEQYF
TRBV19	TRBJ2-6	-	CASSPHGGAGANVLTF
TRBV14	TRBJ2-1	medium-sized	CASSQGFTSGINEQFF
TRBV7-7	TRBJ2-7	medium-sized	CASSPGLAGTYEQYF
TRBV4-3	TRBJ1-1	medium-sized	CASSQLGLNTEAFF
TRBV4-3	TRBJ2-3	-	CASSQGTGGDTQYF
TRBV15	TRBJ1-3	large	CAAGTKEGILGNTIYF
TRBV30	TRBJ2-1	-	CAWSVGSALATIF
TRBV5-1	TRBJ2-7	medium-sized	CASSLDGVYEQYF
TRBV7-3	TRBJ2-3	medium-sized	CASSLNPWDQSTDTQYF
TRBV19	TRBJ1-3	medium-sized	CASSIRNTIYF
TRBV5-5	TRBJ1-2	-	CASSLRNGHYGYTF
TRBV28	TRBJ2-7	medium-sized	CASSGQGATYEQYF
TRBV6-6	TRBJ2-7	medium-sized	CASSYLMGQGIYEQYF
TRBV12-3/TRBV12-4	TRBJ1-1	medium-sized	CASSRGGGQVNTEAFF